Detailed here is one T cell receptor beta chain. This sample is drawn from a study of blood T cell repertoires in COVID-19. Study-level information: Whether acute or convalescent, the COVID-19 samples came from the United States, Italy and Spain. From T cells, B-cell-depleted T cells, or PBMCs came the material, which was cDNA or gDNA.

Original processing notes: Amplifying reference gene primers gave estimates of nucleated cell counts. TCRdb's table, derived via immunoSEQ multiplex PCR, lists solely in-frame clones and lacks some. The V and J calls and clone size were taken over from that table, and D and trimming were inferred from the DNA. This table holds about 95,000 clones, 89% found once. The CDR3 covers 14 residues. CDR1 and CDR2 (germline): SQVTM, ANQGSEA. J gave up 4 bases and V 4 bases, and 4 bases lay outside the gene matches. The gene calls are TRBV29-1 and TRBJ1-1; 12 positions match TRBD1. Sequencing was performed on peripheral blood. This clonotype originated in a woman in her 70s with acute or convalescent COVID-19. In DNA form, the CDR3 reads TGCAGCGTTGCCGGGACAGGGGGCCTCACTGAAGCTTTCTTT. This sequence encodes CSVAGTGGLTEAFF.